Shown below are 14 T cell receptor beta chains from a single sample sequenced in a study of T cells in women clearing cervical HPV infection. Data came from immunoSEQ multiplex PCR; TCRdb stores just in-frame clones and leaves some out. The repertoire table contains around 28,000 clones. Material: blood buffy coat. The receptor source for this set is a woman aged 18-70 years with a cervical HPV16 infection that either progressed to CIN3+ or cleared (not recorded which).

As to this clone: The read halts 3 residues ahead of the CDR3 end, with the missing end drawn from the germline J gene. The chain employs TRBV5-6 and TRBJ1-4; 9 bases align to TRBD1. The germline CDR1 and CDR2 sequences are SGHDT and YYEEEE. The CDR3 has 14 amino acids. The junction had 6 bases not matched to a gene; V was cut back by 5 bases and J by 7 bases. Partial CDR3 DNA: TGTGCCAGCAGACCCACAGGGGGCACTGAAAAA. Amino acid sequence: CASRPTGGTEK. The full CDR3 is CASRPTGGTEKLFF.

As for this clone: The read stops 3 residues short of the end of the CDR3; the missing end is completed from the germline J gene. J is TRBJ2-3 and V is TRBV7-8, with D possibly TRBD1 on 5 matching bases. The germline V and J ends were trimmed by 3 bases and 5 bases, with 9 bases remaining between them. CDR1 and CDR2 (germline): SGHVS, FQNEAQ. The CDR3 sequence is 13 residues long. CDR3 in amino acids: CASSLRGQDTQYF. CDR3 DNA, as far as it was read: TGTGCCAGCAGCTTGCGTGGACAAGATACG.

In the case of this clone: The read ends 3 residues shy of where the CDR3 ends; the end is completed using the germline J gene. This chain connects TRBV10-3 to TRBJ2-3; D might be TRBD1 (5 bases). The CDR3 is 14 amino acids. CDR1 and CDR2 (germline): ENHRY, SYGVKD. With 9 bases removed from V and 1 base from J, the gap between germline ends came to 14 bases. The CDR3 DNA, read in part, is TGTGCCATTGCAGGGATTTTGGGCACAGATACG. It encodes CAIAGILGTDT. In full, the CDR3 is CAIAGILGTDTQYF.

Notes on this clone: The DNA ends 3 residues before the CDR3 does, and the rest of the CDR3 is filled in from the germline J gene. The V gene is TRBV12-3 or TRBV12-4, the J gene TRBJ2-2; 7 nucleotides match TRBD2. The CDR3 has 17 residues. V lost 2 bases to trimming and J lost 0 bases; unmatched junction nucleotides: 6. The sequenced part of the CDR3 DNA is TGTGCCAGCAGTTTATCAGCGGGGTACGCGAACACCGGGGAG. Its translation is CASSLSAGYANTGE. The full CDR3 protein reads CASSLSAGYANTGELFF.

On this clone: The read comes to an end 3 residues before the CDR3 does, leaving the germline J gene to fill in the end. The V and J genes are TRBV7-9 and TRBJ2-5; possible D gene TRBD2, 7 bases. CDR3 length equals 15 residues. Per the germline V gene, CDR1 is SEHNR and CDR2 is FQNEAQ (reference sequence). Trimming took off 5 bases at V and 1 base at J, with 14 bases between the two ends. The CDR3 reads CASSPRGGIQETQYF. The CDR3 bases that were read are TGTGCCAGCAGCCCTAGGGGGGGGATCCAAGAGACC.

As concerns this clone: The CDR3 end lies 3 residues beyond the end of the read and is filled in from the germline J gene. This chain connects TRBV28 to TRBJ2-2; the D gene is possibly TRBD2 (6 bases). CDR3 length: 13 amino acids. CDR1 MDHEN and CDR2 SYDVKM come from the germline V gene. Between the trimmed V and J ends, which lost 11 bases and 5 bases, there was a span of 15 bases. CDR3 bases read: TGTGCCGGAAGGAGGGCCTCTACCGGGGAG. Its translation is CAGRRASTGE. The entire CDR3 sequence reads CAGRRASTGELFF.

Of note for this clone: With the read ending 3 residues before the CDR3 end, the germline J gene is used to fill in that end. This chain links TRBV13 with TRBJ2-7; 7 bases fit TRBD1. Trimming at V came to 6 bases and at J to 0 bases, leaving 5 bases not matched to a gene. This CDR3 contains 14 residues. Germline V gene lookup returns CDR1 PRHDT and CDR2 FYEKMQ (reference sequence). CDR3 amino acids: CASRRQGPSYEQYF. Incomplete CDR3 DNA: TGTGCCAGCAGACGACAGGGCCCCTCCTACGAG. The entire variable domain, with the rest obtained from reference TRBV13 and TRBJ2-7, is as follows: AAGVIQSPRHLIKEKRETATLKCYPIPRHDTVYWYQQGPGQDPQFLISFYEKMQSDKGSIPDRFSAQQFSDYHSELNMSSLELGDSALYFCASRRQGPSYEQYFGPGTRLTVT.

On this clone: Read data end 3 residues before the CDR3 end; the end is taken from the germline J gene. The chain carries TRBV19 and TRBJ2-3; no firm D call. Per germline, CDR1 LNHDA and CDR2 SQIVND (reference sequence). With 5 bases removed from V and 0 bases from J, the gap between germline ends came to 12 bases. This CDR3 comprises 15 residues. CDR3 DNA (partial): TGTGCCAGTAGTCAATCTCCGCGGAGCACAGATACG. Amino acids: CASSQSPRSTDT. The whole CDR3 reads CASSQSPRSTDTQYF.

Points on this clone: The read ends 3 residues before the CDR3 terminus; that terminus is restored from the germline J gene. The J gene is TRBJ1-1, the V gene TRBV18; no clear D gene. From germline, CDR1 is KGHSH and CDR2 LQKENI. V was cut by 8 bases and J by 0 bases, with 22 bases left in between. This CDR3 is built from 17 residues. CDR3 loop: CASLDPYRGGMNTEAFF. The CDR3 bases that were read are TGTGCCAGCCTCGACCCGTACCGGGGAGGTATGAACACTGAA.

As regards this clone: The read comes to an end 3 residues before the CDR3 does, leaving the germline J gene to fill in the end. The gene calls are TRBV7-2 and TRBJ2-7, with D possibly matching TRBD2 (6 bases). The germline CDR1 and CDR2 sequences are SGHTA and FQGNSA. The CDR3 totals 15 residues. The V end lost 1 base, the J end lost 4 bases, and 14 bases lay between the germline ends. CDR3 DNA (partial): TGTGCCAGCAGCTTAGTAGGTAGCGGACGTTACGAG. This gives the protein CASSLVGSGRYE. Given in full, the CDR3 is CASSLVGSGRYEQYF.

As to this clone: The sequenced fragment ends 3 residues before the CDR3 boundary, so the rest is inferred from the germline J gene. The chain combines TRBV4-2 with TRBJ2-1; D is unresolved. Germline V gene sequence: CDR1 LGHNA, CDR2 YNFKEQ. With 1 base removed from V and 3 bases from J, the gap between germline ends came to 22 bases. The length of the CDR3 is 19 residues. The CDR3 loop is CASSQVYGPTRRGYNEQFF. Partial CDR3 DNA: TGTGCCAGCAGCCAAGTGTACGGTCCAACCCGGCGCGGCTACAATGAG.

On this clone itself: The read halts 3 residues ahead of the CDR3 end, with the missing end drawn from the germline J gene. V gene TRBV15 combines with J gene TRBJ2-7, with TRBD2 matching 12 bases. This CDR3 has 16 amino acids. With 3 bases clipped from V and 4 bases from J, the junction kept 7 bases outside the gene matches. The germline gives CDR1 LNHNV, CDR2 YYDKDF (reference sequence). CDR3 sequence: CATSSGTSGRWYEQYF. The DNA read from the CDR3 is TGTGCCACCAGCAGCGGGACTAGCGGGCGGTGGTACGAG.

The CDR3 spells CASSGGRVYEQYF. The sequenced part of the CDR3 DNA is TGTGCCAGCAGTGGCGGGAGGGTCTACGAG. This chain uses TRBV28 with TRBJ2-7; TRBD2 aligns across 9 bases. The read ends 3 residues before the CDR3 terminus; that terminus is restored from the germline J gene. The CDR3 loop spans 13 amino acids. Germline CDR1 and CDR2: MDHEN and SYDVKM. Trimming cost V 5 bases and J 3 bases; bases outside gene matches: 2.

As concerns this clone: The observed sequence ends 3 residues before the CDR3 terminus, with the missing tail filled in from the germline J gene. The chain couples TRBV19 to TRBJ1-1; D ambiguous. With 3 bases removed from V and 4 bases from J, the gap between germline ends came to 12 bases. The length of the CDR3 is 14 residues. Germline-derived CDR1 and CDR2 are LNHDA and SQIVND (reference sequence). The sequenced CDR3 bases are TGTGCCAGTAGTATTACAGCTTTGGGCACTGAA. Its translation is CASSITALGTE. In full, the CDR3 is CASSITALGTEAFF.